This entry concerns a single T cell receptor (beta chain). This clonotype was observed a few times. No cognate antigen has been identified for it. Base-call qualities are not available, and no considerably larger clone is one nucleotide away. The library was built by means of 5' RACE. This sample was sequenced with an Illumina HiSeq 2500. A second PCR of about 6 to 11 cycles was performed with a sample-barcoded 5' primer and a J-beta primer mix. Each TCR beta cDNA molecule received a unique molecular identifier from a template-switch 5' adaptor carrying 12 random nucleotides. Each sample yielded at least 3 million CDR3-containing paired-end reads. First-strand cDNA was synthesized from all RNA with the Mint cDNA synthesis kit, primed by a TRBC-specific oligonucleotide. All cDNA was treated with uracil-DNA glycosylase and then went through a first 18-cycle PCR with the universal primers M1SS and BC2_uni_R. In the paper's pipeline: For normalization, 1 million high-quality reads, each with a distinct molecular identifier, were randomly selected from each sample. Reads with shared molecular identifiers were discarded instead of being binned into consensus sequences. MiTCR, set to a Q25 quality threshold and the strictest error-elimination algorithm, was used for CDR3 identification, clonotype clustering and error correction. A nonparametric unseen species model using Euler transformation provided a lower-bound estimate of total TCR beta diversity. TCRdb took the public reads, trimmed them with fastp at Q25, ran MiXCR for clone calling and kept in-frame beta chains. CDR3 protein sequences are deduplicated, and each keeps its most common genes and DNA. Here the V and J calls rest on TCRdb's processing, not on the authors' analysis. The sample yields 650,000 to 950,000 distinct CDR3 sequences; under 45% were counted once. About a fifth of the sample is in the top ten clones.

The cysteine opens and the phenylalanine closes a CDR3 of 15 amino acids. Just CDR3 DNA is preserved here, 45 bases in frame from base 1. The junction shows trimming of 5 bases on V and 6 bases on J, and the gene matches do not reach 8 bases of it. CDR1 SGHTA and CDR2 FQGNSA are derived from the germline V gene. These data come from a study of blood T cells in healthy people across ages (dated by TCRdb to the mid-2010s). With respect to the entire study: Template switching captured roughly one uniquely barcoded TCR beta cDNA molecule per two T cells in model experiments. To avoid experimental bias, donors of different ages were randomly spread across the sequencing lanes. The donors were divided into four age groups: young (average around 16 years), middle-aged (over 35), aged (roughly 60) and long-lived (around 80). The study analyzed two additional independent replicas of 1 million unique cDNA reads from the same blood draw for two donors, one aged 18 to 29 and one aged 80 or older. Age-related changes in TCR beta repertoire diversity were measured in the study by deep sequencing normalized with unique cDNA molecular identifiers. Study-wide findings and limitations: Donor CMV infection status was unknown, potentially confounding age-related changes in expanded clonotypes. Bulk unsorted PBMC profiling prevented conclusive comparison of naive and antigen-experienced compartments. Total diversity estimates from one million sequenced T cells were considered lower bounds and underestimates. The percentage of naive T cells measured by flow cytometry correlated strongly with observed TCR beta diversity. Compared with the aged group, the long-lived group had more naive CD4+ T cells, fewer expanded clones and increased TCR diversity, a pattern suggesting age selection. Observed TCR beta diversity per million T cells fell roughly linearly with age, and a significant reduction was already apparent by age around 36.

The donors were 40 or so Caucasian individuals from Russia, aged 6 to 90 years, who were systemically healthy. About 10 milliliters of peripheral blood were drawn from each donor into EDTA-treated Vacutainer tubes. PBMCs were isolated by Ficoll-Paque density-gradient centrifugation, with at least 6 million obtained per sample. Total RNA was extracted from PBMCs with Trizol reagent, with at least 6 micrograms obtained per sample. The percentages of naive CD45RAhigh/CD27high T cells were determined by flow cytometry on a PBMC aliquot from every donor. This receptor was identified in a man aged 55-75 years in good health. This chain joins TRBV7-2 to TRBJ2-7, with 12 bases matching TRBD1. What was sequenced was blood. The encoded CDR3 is CASSQTGTGGLEQYF. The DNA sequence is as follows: TGTGCCAGCAGCCAAACCGGGACAGGGGGCCTCGAGCAGTACTTC.